This T cell receptor (beta chain) was sequenced for a study of cytomegalovirus exposure and HLA in healthy donors. As regards this clone: Its antigen is unidentified.

Notes on the study in general: TCR beta V- and J-gene trimming was later associated with a missense DCLRE1C variant.

The PCR ran on 60 Vbeta and 13 Jbeta primers. Sequencing used immunoSEQ multiplex PCR; TCRdb keeps in-frame clones, though not all of them. Its table records 85,000 or so clones. The material sequenced was PBMCs. The origin of this receptor is a woman under 40 in good health and CMV-seronegative.

CDR3 loop: CASSPMTGDEQFF. CDR3 DNA: TGTGCCAGCAGCCCAATGACAGGGGATGAGCAGTTCTTC. The V and J genes are TRBV7-6 and TRBJ2-1, with 8 positions matching TRBD1. Germline V gives CDR1 SGHVS, CDR2 FNYEAQ. With V trimmed by 5 bases and J by 8 bases, 5 bases remained unmatched. The length of the CDR3 is 13 residues.